This is a list of T cell receptor beta chains from one sample in a study of cytomegalovirus exposure and HLA in healthy donors. Some clones are missing from TCRdb's copy, which holds only in-frame ones; the method was immunoSEQ multiplex PCR. The sample includes roughly 50,000 clones, roughly 93% seen only once; the top ten take around 1.7%. Sequenced sample: PBMCs. Source of these receptors: a young woman in good health and CMV-seropositive. The CDR3 runs from the conserved cysteine through the conserved F or W. The D gene is left open where the match is weak. Rows may omit the clone size; those that give it use once, few, many or a size class.

CDR3,DNA,size,J,D,length,V
CASSPTTGARETQYF,TGTGCCAGCTCACCGACCACAGGGGCACGGGAGACCCAGTACTTC,-,TRBJ2-5,TRBD1,15,TRBV18
CASSGGTTYEQYF,TGTGCCAGCAGCGGAGGGACGACCTACGAGCAGTACTTC,once,TRBJ2-7,-,13,TRBV7-9
CSVEDRRARGYTF,TGCAGCGTTGAAGATCGGCGGGCGCGGGGCTACACCTTC,-,TRBJ1-2,-,13,TRBV29-1
CASSFGTGTNEKLFF,TGTGCCAGCAGCTTTGGGACAGGGACTAATGAAAAACTGTTTTTT,-,TRBJ1-4,TRBD1,15,TRBV13
CASSPYDSGGTSGYTF,TGTGCCAGCTCACCATATGACAGCGGGGGAACTTCTGGCTACACCTTC,-,TRBJ1-2,-,16,TRBV18
CASSLNFNEQFF,TGTGCCAGCAGCCTAAACTTCAATGAGCAGTTCTTC,-,TRBJ2-1,-,12,TRBV11-2
CSVEDPRTGNEQYF,TGCAGCGTTGAAGATCCTCGGACAGGGAACGAGCAGTACTTC,-,TRBJ2-7,TRBD1,14,TRBV29-1
CASSIALDYEQYF,TGTGCCAGTAGTATCGCGCTAGACTACGAGCAGTACTTC,-,TRBJ2-7,-,13,TRBV19
CASTTTGTGGLRLDTQYF,TGTGCCAGCACCACAACCGGGACAGGGGGCCTGAGGTTGGATACGCAGTATTTT,-,TRBJ2-3,TRBD1,18,TRBV9
CATRPGQMNTEAFF,TGTGCCACCCGACCGGGACAGATGAACACTGAAGCTTTCTTT,-,TRBJ1-1,TRBD1,14,TRBV5-6
CASSGRTGREETQYF,TGTGCCAGCAGCGGCCGGACAGGGAGAGAAGAGACCCAGTACTTC,-,TRBJ2-5,TRBD1,15,TRBV7-8
CAWSSQGAFYTGELFF,TGTGCCTGGAGTTCACAGGGGGCTTTCTACACCGGGGAGCTGTTTTTT,-,TRBJ2-2,TRBD1,16,TRBV30
CASTRNTEAFF,TGTGCCAGTACGAGGAACACTGAAGCTTTCTTT,-,TRBJ1-1,-,11,TRBV19
CASSVFGGEAQYF,TGTGCCAGCAGCGTTTTCGGGGGGGAGGCCCAGTACTTC,-,TRBJ2-5,TRBD2,13,TRBV9
CSASYYNEQFF,TGCAGTGCTAGTTACTACAATGAGCAGTTCTTC,-,TRBJ2-1,-,11,TRBV20-1
CASSLRTATYEQYF,TGCGCCAGCAGCTTGAGAACAGCCACCTACGAGCAGTACTTC,-,TRBJ2-7,-,14,TRBV5-1
CAGIPGKKRGYTF,TGTGCCGGTATACCGGGGAAAAAACGTGGCTACACCTTC,-,TRBJ1-2,-,13,TRBV28
CASSSSRSEDLETQYF,TGTGCCAGCAGCTCTTCACGGTCGGAGGACTTAGAGACCCAGTACTTC,-,TRBJ2-5,-,16,TRBV7-8
CASSGRDRGPRGYTF,TGTGCCAGCAGTGGCCGGGACAGGGGGCCTCGGGGCTACACCTTC,once,TRBJ1-2,TRBD1,15,TRBV6-1
CASSWTGGIADTQYF,TGTGCCAGCAGCTGGACAGGGGGAATAGCAGATACGCAGTATTTT,-,TRBJ2-3,TRBD1,15,TRBV11-3
CASSTGQVYEQYF,TGTGCCAGCAGCACCGGACAAGTCTACGAGCAGTACTTC,-,TRBJ2-7,-,13,TRBV5-4
CASSFFGTSVNEQFF,TGTGCCAGCAGTTTTTTTGGGACTAGCGTCAATGAGCAGTTCTTC,-,TRBJ2-1,TRBD2,15,TRBV27
CASRGQTNYGYTF,TGTGCCAGCAGGGGACAGACTAACTATGGCTACACCTTC,-,TRBJ1-2,TRBD1,13,TRBV2
CASRRSGGDTEAFF,TGTGCCAGCCGGAGGTCAGGCGGGGACACTGAAGCTTTCTTT,-,TRBJ1-1,-,14,TRBV28
CASSPRQGWEETQYF,TGTGCCAGCTCACCGCGACAGGGGTGGGAAGAGACCCAGTACTTC,-,TRBJ2-5,TRBD1,15,TRBV18
CATKTGTGNTEAFF,TGTGCCACAAAGACCGGGACAGGGAACACTGAAGCTTTCTTT,once,TRBJ1-1,TRBD1,14,TRBV7-9